This T cell receptor (beta chain) was profiled in a study of graft-versus-host responses after intestinal transplantation. Study details: Recipients had transplants, and these were multivisceral, liver-intestinal, or isolated intestinal. Anti-thymocyte globulin was used for induction in all recipients, who then took tacrolimus and steroids for 3 to 4 years.

Study-level findings and limits: Recipient marrow showed GvH clones, some seen first in ileum or blood. The presence of high graft-versus-host to host-versus-graft clonal ratios in allografts characterized patients with graft-donor T cell macrochimerism.

In the case of this clone: What it recognizes is unknown.

Sequencing used immunoSEQ multiplex PCR; TCRdb keeps in-frame clones, though not all of them. The table lists about 88,000 clones, around 93% of them singletons. In germline, CDR1 is LNHDA, CDR2 SQIVND (reference sequence). The CDR3 runs to 12 residues. V lost 7 bases and J 8 bases, leaving 14 bases between the germline ends. The sample in question was unstimulated CD4+ T cells sorted from spleen or lymph node cells, obtained before transplant. The sequence was obtained from a human donor who was the organ donor for an intestinal transplant. The rearrangement links TRBV19 to TRBJ1-2; possible D gene TRBD1, 5 bases. The CDR3 DNA reads as TGTGCCAGTACCACAGGTCTATGGGGCTACACCTTC. Its translation is CASTTGLWGYTF.